These 2 T cell receptor beta chains came from one sample sequenced in a study of T cells after posttransplantation cyclophosphamide listed by TCRdb under 2016. The label giving this sample's treatment or condition can be read as: high-dose cyclophosphamide on days +3 and +4 as single-agent GVHD prophylaxis. For conditioning, the PTCy patients got busulfan and fludarabine, then a related or unrelated marrow graft, followed by cyclophosphamide on days +3 and +4. The method behind the library was the immunoSEQ multiplex PCR assay. TCRdb carries this immuneACCESS record with in-frame sequences only. Its versions omit some clonotypes, under half of them owing to an unresolved V gene in the studies checked, with the rest unexplained. This sample is represented by some 10,000 clones; 85% of them were singletons. The ten largest clones capture about 16% of the sample. The material was PBMCs, obtained 1,700 to 2,000 days after allogeneic stem cell transplant with posttransplant cyclophosphamide. These receptors originate from a female patient aged 45-60 years who received an allogeneic stem cell transplant from a related donor, was CMV-positive, and had no GVHD. Some T cells may be donor cells from the graft after a transplant.

The V call is TRBV5-8, the J call TRBJ2-3, with TRBD1 identical over 9 bases. Per germline, CDR1 SGHTS and CDR2 YDEGEE. The CDR3 runs 14 residues. The V segment lost 4 bases and the J segment 4 bases; nucleotides outside the gene matches: 4. CDR3 sequence (DNA): TGTGCCAGCAGCCGTACAGGGGGCCCAGATACGCAGTATTTT. Protein: CASSRTGGPDTQYF.

V usage is TRBV29-1 and J usage is TRBJ2-7, with 12 bases fitting TRBD2. Germline-derived CDR1 and CDR2 are SQVTM and ANQGSEA. V gave up 6 bases and J gave up 3 bases; unmatched junction bases: 6. The CDR3 runs to 14 residues. The CDR3 DNA reads TGCAGCGTGTTGGGACTAGCGGGCCTCTACGAGCAGTACTTC. Translated, it gives CSVLGLAGLYEQYF.